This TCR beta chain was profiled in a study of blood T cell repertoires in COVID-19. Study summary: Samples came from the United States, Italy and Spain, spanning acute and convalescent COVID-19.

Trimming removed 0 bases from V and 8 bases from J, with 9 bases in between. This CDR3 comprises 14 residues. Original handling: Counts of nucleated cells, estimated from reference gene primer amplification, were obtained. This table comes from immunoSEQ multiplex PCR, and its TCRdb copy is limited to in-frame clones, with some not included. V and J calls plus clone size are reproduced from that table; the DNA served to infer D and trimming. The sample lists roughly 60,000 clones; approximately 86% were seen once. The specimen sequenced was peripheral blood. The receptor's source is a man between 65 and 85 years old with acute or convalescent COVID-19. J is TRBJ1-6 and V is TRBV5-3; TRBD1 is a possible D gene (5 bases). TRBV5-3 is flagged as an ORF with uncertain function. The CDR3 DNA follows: TGTGCCAGAAGCTTGGCAGGGAGGGATTCACCCCTCCACTTT. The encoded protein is CARSLAGRDSPLHF.